These 9 T cell receptor beta chains were all obtained from the same sample, sequenced in a study of blood T cell repertoires in COVID-19. Produced via immunoSEQ multiplex PCR; TCRdb's table is partial and in-frame only. Of a few hundred thousand clones in the sample, around 88% are singletons; the top ten hold roughly 12%. Material for sequencing was peripheral blood. Receptors originate from an elderly man with acute or convalescent COVID-19.

This chain connects TRBV11-2 to TRBJ2-5; 13 bases fit TRBD2. The CDR3 contains 15 residues. Germline V gene lookup returns CDR1 SGHAT and CDR2 FQNNGV. With V trimmed by 4 bases and J by 5 bases, 4 bases remained unmatched. The CDR3 here is CASSSLAGGKETQYF. CDR3 in DNA: TGTGCCAGCAGCTCACTAGCGGGAGGGAAGGAGACCCAGTACTTC.

The CDR3 nucleotides are TGTGCCAGCAGCTTGAGGGGACTAGCTCTCTACGAGCAGTACTTC. Encoded protein: CASSLRGLALYEQYF. The chain links TRBV5-6 to TRBJ2-7; TRBD2 aligns across 9 bases. The CDR3 contains 15 residues. J was trimmed by 3 bases and V by 1 base; bases with no gene match: 5. The germline CDR1 and CDR2 sequences are SGHDT and YYEEEE. The entire variable domain, with the rest obtained from reference TRBV5-6 and TRBJ2-7, is as follows: DAGVTQSPTHLIKTRGQQVTLRCSPKSGHDTVSWYQQALGQGPQFIFQYYEEEERQRGNFPDRFSGHQFPNYSSELNVNALLLGDSALYLCASSLRGLALYEQYFGPGTRLTVT.

This chain joins TRBV9 and TRBJ2-1, with D perhaps matching TRBD1 (5 bases). Germline V gene lookup returns CDR1 SGDLS and CDR2 YYNGEE. The CDR3 runs 15 residues. Trimming stripped 4 bases from V and 8 bases from J, with 19 bases between. CDR3: CASSTLTVGNDEQFF. CDR3 sequence (DNA): TGTGCCAGCAGCACATTGACAGTAGGTAACGATGAGCAGTTCTTC.

This chain joins TRBV5-4 and TRBJ2-1; TRBD1 agrees at 7 bases. CDR1 is SGHNT, CDR2 YYREEE, per germline (reference sequence). J gave up 7 bases and V 1 base, and 8 bases lay outside the gene matches. This CDR3 comprises 15 residues. The CDR3, as DNA: TGTGCCAGCAGCTTGACAGGGGCTGGAGAAAATGAGCAGTTCTTC. It yields the protein CASSLTGAGENEQFF.

This chain's CDR3 is CASRPPVTGVTEAFF. The CDR3 nucleotides read TGTGCCAGCAGACCTCCAGTTACGGGAGTCACTGAAGCTTTCTTT. The chain is built from TRBV28 and TRBJ1-1; D gene ambiguous. Germline loops: CDR1 MDHEN, CDR2 SYDVKM. V was shortened by 6 bases and J by 4 bases, with 18 bases between the two germline ends. The CDR3 runs to 15 residues.

The chain links TRBV29-1 to TRBJ2-7; TRBD1 agrees at 8 bases. This CDR3 spans 12 amino acids. Germline V gives CDR1 SQVTM, CDR2 ANQGSEA. Trimming took 7 bases from V and 0 from J; bases not matched to a gene: 2. CDR3 protein: CSAGGASYEQYF. The CDR3, as DNA: TGCAGCGCAGGGGGCGCCTCCTACGAGCAGTACTTC.

The chain combines TRBV6-5 with TRBJ2-7; 9 bases are a match to TRBD1. V lost 6 bases and J lost 6; bases outside the gene matches: 6. The V gene's germline CDR1 is MNHEY and CDR2 SVGAGI. This CDR3 is 13 amino acids long. CDR3 coding DNA: TGTGCCAGCAGAGCCGGGACAGGGCGCGAGCAGTACTTC. Its translation: CASRAGTGREQYF.

This clone was recorded a few times. This CDR3 is CASSENRVVYGYTF. For the CDR3, the DNA is TGTGCCAGCAGTGAGAACAGAGTCGTCTATGGCTACACCTTC. This chain links TRBV2 with TRBJ1-2, with D uncertain. CDR1 is SNHLY and CDR2 is FYNNEI in the germline V gene. The CDR3 is 14 residues long. V lost 3 bases and J lost 4, with 12 bases in between.

V is TRBV19 and J is TRBJ2-1; D may be TRBD1 (6 bases). Germline assignment: CDR1 LNHDA and CDR2 SQIVND (reference sequence). Trimming took off 7 bases at V and 6 bases at J, with 19 bases between the two ends. The CDR3 spans 15 residues. The CDR3: CASKRGTPSFNEQFF. The CDR3 DNA reads as TGTGCCAGTAAGAGAGGGACACCCTCGTTCAATGAGCAGTTCTTC.